This T cell receptor (beta chain) stems from a study of draining lymph node invasion in breast cancer (dated by TCRdb to about 2020). The study in broad terms: Nodal metastasis was diagnosed by histology and cytokeratin immunohistochemistry, and confirmation was obtained by EpCAM/CD45 flow cytometry. From every patient, the primary tumor plus matched non-invaded and tumor-invaded tumor-draining lymph nodes were collected, and both Treg and Tconv subsets were profiled. A separate targeted assay used bulk TCR-beta CDR3 sequencing to compare sorted memory regulatory T cells with memory conventional CD4 T cells across breast cancer tissues. The separate targeted TCR sequencing included lymph nodes from five patients, and primary tumors were also sequenced for most of those five patients.

Per the germline V gene, KGHSH is the CDR1 and LQKENI is the CDR2. V gives up 9 bases and J gives up 4 bases, and the segment between their germline ends measures 18 bases. The CDR3 measures 14 amino acids from cysteine to phenylalanine. Only CDR3 DNA is held: 42 bases, read in frame from base 1. Memory conventional CD4 T cells were isolated by sorting for CD4+ CD45RA- CD25- cells. Each tumor-draining lymph node was classified as non-invaded if metastatic tumor cells were absent and as invaded if metastatic tumor cells were present. T cells were pre-enriched with a Miltenyi Pan T Cell isolation kit before staining and sorting. Immunohistochemistry for estrogen receptor, progesterone receptor, HER2 and Ki-67 was used to characterize the primary tumors. Within a few hours after surgery, fresh surgical tissue was processed by cutting the tissue into small fragments. The tissue fragments were digested enzymatically for roughly 20 minutes with Liberase TL plus DNase and were then passed through a 40-micrometer strainer. After DAPI live/dead staining, cells were sorted on a BD FACS Aria II, reaching roughly 96-99% purity. Sorted cells were lysed in TCL buffer and RNA was purified with a Norgen Single Cell RNA purification kit including DNase treatment.

This clonotype came up a few times. Its target antigen remains unknown. No much larger clonotype is one base removed from it; base qualities were not supplied. Receptor libraries were prepared by bulk RNA-seq. The listed sequencing device is Illumina HiSeq 2500. In the source study's methods: CDR3 sequences in the separate targeted TCR-seq dataset were extracted from raw reads and quantified using MiXCR version 2.1.5 with default parameters. In the separate targeted TCR-seq dataset, TCR-beta clones were defined by the combination of V gene, J gene and CDR3 sequence. For the separate targeted TCR-seq dataset, clones with fewer than three counts were filtered out, after which only the 90% most strongly expressed clones in each sample were kept. In the separate targeted TCR-seq dataset, Treg-Tconv overlap was calculated per tissue as the number of shared clones divided by the total number of Treg clones, multiplied by 100. TCRdb cleaned the public reads at Q25 with fastp, built clones with MiXCR and kept in-frame beta chains. Rows with one shared CDR3 protein collapse into an entry with the most common genes and DNA. For this entry, the V and J calls and clone size follow TCRdb and not the study's own pipeline. This sample comprises approximately 3,000 distinct CDR3 sequences, more than 70% of them detected only once. The ten largest clones capture 9% to 10% of the sample.

The investigation overall reported the following: Detection of some of the top 100 tumor clones in both invaded and non-invaded nodes suggests recirculation between tumor and draining nodes. Tracking of the top-100 tumor clones could be carried out in just a couple of patients. TCRs shared between the Treg and Tconv subsets were viewed as suggestive of, but not proof of, a common clonal origin. The data could not determine whether Treg conversion took place in a particular organ or whether converted Tregs recirculated between nodes and tumor. Within each tissue, roughly 13-22% of Treg TCRs were also found among Tconvs, a result interpreted as suggesting peripheral Treg induction. According to the targeted TCR-seq data, Tregs appeared to be more clonally expanded than Tconvs in every tissue, and both subsets had lower diversity in tumor than in lymph nodes.

Sequenced input: sorted memory CD4+ effector T cells from a lymph node. Taken with the paper, the label for cell subset or site translates to: CD45RA-negative sorted CD4+ T cells (memory Tconv or effector/memory Treg). This clonotype originated in a female donor with luminal breast cancer. The sequence links TRBV18 to TRBJ1-2; the D gene cannot be resolved reliably. For the CDR3, the sequence is CASTPGISGYGYTF. The sequence in DNA is TGTGCCAGTACTCCGGGAATTAGCGGCTATGGCTACACCTTC.